This T cell receptor (beta chain) comes out of a study of OX40 agonist ivuxolimab in advanced cancers. Drawing of blood for sampling happened at baseline, at cycle 4 day 1, and at cycle 7 day 1. Losses at the gene ends were 1 base for V and 5 bases for J; bases not matched to a gene: 6. CDR1 KGHSH and CDR2 LQKENI come from the germline V gene. The length of the CDR3 is 15 residues. Sequenced by immunoSEQ multiplex PCR; TCRdb stores in-frame clones only, minus some. The table shows fewer than 70,000 clones, with roughly 89% occurring only once. The rearrangement joins TRBV18 to TRBJ2-7; the match to TRBD1 covers 9 bases. Sequencing was performed on CD4+ or CD8+ T cells sorted from blood, taken in a trial of the OX40 agonist ivuxolimab. The TCR originated in an adult with an advanced solid tumor such as melanoma, head and neck, liver or kidney cancer. The CDR3 sequence: CASSPQQGALNEQYF. The DNA for the CDR3 is TGTGCCAGCTCACCACAACAGGGGGCGTTAAACGAGCAGTACTTC.